This T cell receptor (beta chain) is from a study of CD4 and CD8 cells across lung adenocarcinoma regions. Per the germline V gene, CDR1 is MRHNA and CDR2 is SNTAGT. This CDR3 spans 16 amino acids. With 5 bases clipped from V and 1 base from J, the junction kept 4 bases outside the gene matches. TCRdb processed the PCR reads anew with MiXCR; each CDR3 protein has one entry. This table has 16,000 or so distinct CDR3 sequences, 45% to 60% appearing once. Samples came from patients with localized non-small cell lung adenocarcinoma. The specimen sequenced was CD8+ T cells from the center of a lung tumor. The TCR comes from a female donor with lung adenocarcinoma. The CD4 and CD8 labels of this study may be unreliable. The gene calls are TRBV6-4 and TRBJ2-6; 8 bases map to TRBD1. The CDR3 sequence: CASSLTGGSGANVLTF. CDR3 bases: TGTGCCAGCAGTCTTACAGGGGGGTCTGGGGCCAACGTCCTGACTTTC.